This T cell receptor (beta chain) comes out of a study of T-cell reconstitution after alpha-beta-depleted transplantation in children. Whole-study findings and limits: There were reportedly several hundred expanded graft clones from which alpha-beta T cells came about two months after transplant. Surviving recipient T cells and thymic progenitors accounted for the high day-60 TCRbeta diversity observed in some patients. One year after transplant, T-cell counts and diversity came mostly from newly produced T cells.

The CDR3 loop spans 16 amino acids. CDR1 and CDR2 (germline): DFQATT, SNEGSKA (reference sequence). The V segment lost 5 bases and the J segment 9 bases; nucleotides outside the gene matches: 12. Worth noting for this clonotype: Its target is unknown.

Molecular barcoding with unique molecular identifiers was used for the TCRbeta library. TCRdb re-called the PCR reads through MiXCR, storing one row per CDR3 protein. This table holds 700,000 or so distinct CDR3 sequences, around 13% found once. The clonotype was recovered from a girl aged 2 to 10 with congenital amegakaryocytic thrombocytopenia, due to receive a stem cell transplant. J is TRBJ2-1 and V is TRBV20-1; 14 bases map to TRBD2. The sequencing here drew on PBMCs, taken before TCRalphabeta/CD19-depleted stem cell transplant. This chain's CDR3 is CSAQTSGRAGGTEQFF. In nucleotides, the CDR3 is TGCAGTGCTCAGACTAGCGGGAGGGCCGGGGGCACTGAGCAGTTCTTC.